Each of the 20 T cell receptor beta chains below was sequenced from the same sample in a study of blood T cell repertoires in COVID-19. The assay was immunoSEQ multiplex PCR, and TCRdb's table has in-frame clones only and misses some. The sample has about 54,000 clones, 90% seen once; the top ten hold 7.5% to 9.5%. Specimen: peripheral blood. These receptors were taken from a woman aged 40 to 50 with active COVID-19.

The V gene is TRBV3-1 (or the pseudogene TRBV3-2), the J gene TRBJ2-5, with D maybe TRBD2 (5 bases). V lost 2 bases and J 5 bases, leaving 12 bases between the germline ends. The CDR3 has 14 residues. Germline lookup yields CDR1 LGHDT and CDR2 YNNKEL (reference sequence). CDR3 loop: CASSQLSTGETQYF. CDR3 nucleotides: TGTGCCAGCAGCCAACTCTCAACGGGGGAGACCCAGTACTTC.

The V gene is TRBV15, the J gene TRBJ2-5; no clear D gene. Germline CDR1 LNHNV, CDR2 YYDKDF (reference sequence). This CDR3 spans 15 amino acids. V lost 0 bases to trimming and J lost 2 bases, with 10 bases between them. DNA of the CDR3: TGTGCCACCAGCAGAGATTATACTACGCAAGAGACCCAGTACTTC. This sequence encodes CATSRDYTTQETQYF.

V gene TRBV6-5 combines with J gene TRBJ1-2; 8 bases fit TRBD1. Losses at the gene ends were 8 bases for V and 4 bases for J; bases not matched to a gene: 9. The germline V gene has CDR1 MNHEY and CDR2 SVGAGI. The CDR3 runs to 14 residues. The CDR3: CASSTAGGLYGYTF. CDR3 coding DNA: TGTGCCAGCTCGACGGCAGGGGGCCTCTATGGCTACACCTTC.

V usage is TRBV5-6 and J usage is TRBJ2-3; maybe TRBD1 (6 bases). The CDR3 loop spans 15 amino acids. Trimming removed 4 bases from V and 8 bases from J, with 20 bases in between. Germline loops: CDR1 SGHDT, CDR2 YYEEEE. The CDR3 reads CASSTTGGLRATQYF. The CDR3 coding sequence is TGTGCCAGCAGCACGACAGGCGGGTTAAGGGCTACGCAGTATTTT.

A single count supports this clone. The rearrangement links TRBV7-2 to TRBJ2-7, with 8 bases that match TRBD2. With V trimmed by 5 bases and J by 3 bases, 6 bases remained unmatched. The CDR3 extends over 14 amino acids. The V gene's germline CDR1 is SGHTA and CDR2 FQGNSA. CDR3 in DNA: TGTGCCAGCAGCCCCCCGGGAGGGAGCTACGAGCAGTACTTC. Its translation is CASSPPGGSYEQYF.

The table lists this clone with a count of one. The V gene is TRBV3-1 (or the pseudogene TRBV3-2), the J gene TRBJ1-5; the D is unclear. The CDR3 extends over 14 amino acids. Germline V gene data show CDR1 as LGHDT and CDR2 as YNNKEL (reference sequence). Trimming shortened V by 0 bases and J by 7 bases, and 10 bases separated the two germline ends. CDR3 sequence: CASSQDAGGQPQHF. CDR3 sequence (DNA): TGTGCCAGCAGCCAAGACGCCGGAGGCCAGCCCCAGCATTTT.

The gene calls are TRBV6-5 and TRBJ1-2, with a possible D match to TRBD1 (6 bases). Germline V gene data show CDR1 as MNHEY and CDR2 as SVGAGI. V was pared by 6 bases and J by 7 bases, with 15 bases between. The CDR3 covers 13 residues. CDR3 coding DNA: TGTGCCAGCAGCTACGACAGGATTCGTGGCTACACCTTC. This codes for CASSYDRIRGYTF.

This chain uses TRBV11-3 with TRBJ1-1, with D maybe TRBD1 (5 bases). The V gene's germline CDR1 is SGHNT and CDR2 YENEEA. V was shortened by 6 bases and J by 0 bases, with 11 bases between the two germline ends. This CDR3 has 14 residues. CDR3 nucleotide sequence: TGTGCCAGCAGAATCGGGGGGATGAACACTGAAGCTTTCTTT. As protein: CASRIGGMNTEAFF.

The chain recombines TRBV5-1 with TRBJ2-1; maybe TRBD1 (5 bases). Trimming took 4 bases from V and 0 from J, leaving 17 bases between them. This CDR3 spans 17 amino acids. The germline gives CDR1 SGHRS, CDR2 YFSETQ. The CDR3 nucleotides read TGCGCCAGCAGCCAACTCTGGCAGGGAAGCTCCTACAATGAGCAGTTCTTC. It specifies CASSQLWQGSSYNEQFF.

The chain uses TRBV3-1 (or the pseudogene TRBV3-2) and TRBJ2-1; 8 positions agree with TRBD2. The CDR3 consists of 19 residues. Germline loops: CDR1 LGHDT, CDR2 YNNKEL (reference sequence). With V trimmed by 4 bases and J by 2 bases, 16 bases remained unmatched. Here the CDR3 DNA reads TGTGCCAGCAGCCCTCGCCTCTCGAAGCGGGGGTCCACCTACAATGAGCAGTTCTTC. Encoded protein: CASSPRLSKRGSTYNEQFF.

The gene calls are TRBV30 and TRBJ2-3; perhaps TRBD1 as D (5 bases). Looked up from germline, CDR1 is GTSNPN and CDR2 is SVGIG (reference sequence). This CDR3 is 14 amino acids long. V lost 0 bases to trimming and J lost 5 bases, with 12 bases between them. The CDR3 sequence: CAWSVPTGVDTQYF. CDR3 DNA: TGTGCCTGGAGTGTACCCACAGGAGTAGATACGCAGTATTTT.

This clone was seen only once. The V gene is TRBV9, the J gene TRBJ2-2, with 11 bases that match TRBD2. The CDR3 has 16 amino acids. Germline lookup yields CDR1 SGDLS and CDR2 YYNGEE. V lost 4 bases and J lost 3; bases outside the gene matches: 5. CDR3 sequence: CASSILAGEYTGELFF. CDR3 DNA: TGTGCCAGCAGCATACTAGCGGGGGAGTACACCGGGGAGCTGTTTTTT.

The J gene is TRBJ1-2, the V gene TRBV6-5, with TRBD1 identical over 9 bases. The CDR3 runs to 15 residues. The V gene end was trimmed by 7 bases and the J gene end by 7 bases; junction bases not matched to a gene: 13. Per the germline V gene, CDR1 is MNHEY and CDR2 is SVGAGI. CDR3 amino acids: CASTSIEGQGSGYTF. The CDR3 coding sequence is TGTGCCAGCACCTCAATAGAAGGACAGGGGAGTGGCTACACCTTC.

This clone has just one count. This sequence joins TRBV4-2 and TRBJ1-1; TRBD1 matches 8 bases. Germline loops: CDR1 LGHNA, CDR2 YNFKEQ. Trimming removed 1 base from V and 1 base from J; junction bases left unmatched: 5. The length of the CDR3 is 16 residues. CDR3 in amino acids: CASSQAQGAGNTEAFF. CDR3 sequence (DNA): TGTGCCAGCAGCCAAGCTCAGGGGGCCGGGAACACTGAAGCTTTCTTT.

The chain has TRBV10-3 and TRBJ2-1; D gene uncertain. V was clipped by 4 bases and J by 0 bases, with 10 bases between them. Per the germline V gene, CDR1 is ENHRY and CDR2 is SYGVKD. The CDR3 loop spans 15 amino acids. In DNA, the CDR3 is TGTGCCATCAGTGGTCCTCTCAGCTCCTACAATGAGCAGTTCTTC. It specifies CAISGPLSSYNEQFF.

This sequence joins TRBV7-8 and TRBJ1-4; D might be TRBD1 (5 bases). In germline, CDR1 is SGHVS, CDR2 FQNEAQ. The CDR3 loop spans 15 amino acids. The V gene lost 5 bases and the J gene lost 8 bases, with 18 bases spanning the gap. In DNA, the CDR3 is TGTGCCAGCAGCGTACGGACACTTAGTCGGGAAAAACTGTTTTTT. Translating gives CASSVRTLSREKLFF.

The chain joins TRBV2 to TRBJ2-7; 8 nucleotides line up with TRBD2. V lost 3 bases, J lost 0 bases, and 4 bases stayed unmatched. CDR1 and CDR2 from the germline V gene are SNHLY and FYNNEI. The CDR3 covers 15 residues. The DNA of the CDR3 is TGTGCCAGCAGTGAGTCTGCGGGGGGCTCCTACGAGCAGTACTTC. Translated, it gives CASSESAGGSYEQYF. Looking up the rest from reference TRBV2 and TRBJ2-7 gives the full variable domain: EPEVTQTPSHQVTQMGQEVILRCVPISNHLYFYWYRQILGQKVEFLVSFYNNEISEKSEIFDDQFSVERPDGSNFTLKIRSTKLEDSAMYFCASSESAGGSYEQYFGPGTRLTVT.

The CDR3: CATSRGLGQGANEQFF. In DNA form, the CDR3 reads TGTGCCACCAGCAGAGGTCTGGGACAGGGGGCCAATGAGCAGTTCTTC. The chain couples TRBV15 to TRBJ2-1; 12 bases match TRBD1. The CDR3 length is 16 residues. Germline V CDR1 and CDR2: LNHNV, YYDKDF (reference sequence). Trimming cost V 1 base and J 6 bases; bases outside gene matches: 4.

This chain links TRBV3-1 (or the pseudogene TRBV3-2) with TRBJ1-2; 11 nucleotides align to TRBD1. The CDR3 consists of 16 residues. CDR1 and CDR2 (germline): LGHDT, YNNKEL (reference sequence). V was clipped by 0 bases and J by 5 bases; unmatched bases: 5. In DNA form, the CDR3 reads TGTGCCAGCAGCCAAGAAGGAGGACAGGGGGCTTATGGCTACACCTTC. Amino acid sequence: CASSQEGGQGAYGYTF.

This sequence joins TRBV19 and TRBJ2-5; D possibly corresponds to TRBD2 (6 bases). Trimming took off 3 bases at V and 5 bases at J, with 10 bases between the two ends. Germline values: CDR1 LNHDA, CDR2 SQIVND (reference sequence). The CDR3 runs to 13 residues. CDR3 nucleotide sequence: TGTGCCAGTAGTATGGGGGGTAGTGAGACCCAGTACTTC. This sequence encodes CASSMGGSETQYF.